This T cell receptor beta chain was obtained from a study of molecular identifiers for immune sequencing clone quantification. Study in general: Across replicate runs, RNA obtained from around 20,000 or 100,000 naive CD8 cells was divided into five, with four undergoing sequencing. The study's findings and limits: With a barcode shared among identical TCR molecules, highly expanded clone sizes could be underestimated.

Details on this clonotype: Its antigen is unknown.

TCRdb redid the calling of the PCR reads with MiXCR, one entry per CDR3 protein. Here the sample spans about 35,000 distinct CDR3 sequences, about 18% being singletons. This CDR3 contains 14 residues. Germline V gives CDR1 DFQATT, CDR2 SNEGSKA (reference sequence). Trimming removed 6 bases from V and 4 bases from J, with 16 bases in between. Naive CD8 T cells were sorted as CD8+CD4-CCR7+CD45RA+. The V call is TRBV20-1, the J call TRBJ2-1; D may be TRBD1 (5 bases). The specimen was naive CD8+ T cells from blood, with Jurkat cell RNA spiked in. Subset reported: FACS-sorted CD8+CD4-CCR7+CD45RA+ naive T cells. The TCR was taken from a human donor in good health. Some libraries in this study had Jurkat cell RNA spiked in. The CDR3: CSAPPETDYNEQFF. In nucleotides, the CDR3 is TGCAGTGCCCCACCCGAGACAGATTACAATGAGCAGTTCTTC.